This T cell receptor beta chain appears in the sequencing data of a study of shared clonotypes between healthy human individuals. Study results and limitations: Generally, estimated richness proved larger in naive subsets than it did in memory subsets. The sampled material consisted only of blood, and tissue repertoires are likely to differ.

CD8 cells classed as naive were CD45RO-negative and positively selected for CCR7, excluding terminally differentiated effector memory CD45RA+ cells. Measured with immunoSEQ multiplex PCR; TCRdb has only the in-frame clones, and not every one. The data show approximately 600,000 clones, with around 96% seen just once and around 0.11% held by the top ten. V was shortened by 0 bases and J by 7 bases, with 16 bases between the two germline ends. The CDR3 covers 16 residues. Per the germline V gene, CDR1 is MNHEY and CDR2 is SVGAGI. With respect to this clone: Its specificity is unknown.

The receptor was derived from a young woman in good health. The V and J genes are TRBV6-5 and TRBJ2-1; D might be TRBD1 (6 bases). Material for sequencing was naive CD8+ T cells sorted from blood. The CDR3 reads CASSYSSGETGNEQFF. In DNA form, the CDR3 reads TGTGCCAGCAGTTACTCGTCAGGGGAGACGGGGAATGAGCAGTTCTTC.